These T cell receptor beta chains were read from a single sample in a study of OX40 agonist ivuxolimab in advanced cancers. The method was immunoSEQ multiplex PCR; TCRdb's version includes in-frame clones alone and lacks a portion of them. The table records almost 90,000 clones, around nine tenths of them present only once. Sequencing used CD4+ or CD8+ T cells sorted from blood, obtained in a trial of the OX40 agonist ivuxolimab. These receptors all stem from an adult with an advanced solid tumor such as melanoma, head and neck, liver or kidney cancer. The CDR3 runs from the conserved cysteine through the conserved F or W. The order of the fields is J gene, D gene, clone size, V gene, CDR3 DNA, CDR3 protein. D genes are given only for firm matches. Size is stated for part of the rows, as once, few or many counts, or as a class when the clone is expanded.

TRBJ2-5 TRBD1 once TRBV30 TGTGCCTGGAGATGGACAGGGCGGGAGACCCAGTACTTC CAWRWTGRETQYF
TRBJ1-2 NA NA TRBV12-5 TGTGCTAGTGGTGGGAACGTGCTTTGGACGGGACAAACTAACTATGGCTACACCTTC CASGGNVLWTGQTNYGYTF
TRBJ1-1 NA NA TRBV19 TGTGCCAGTAGTCCCGATCGCAGGGCAGATGTTGAAGCTTTCTTT CASSPDRRADVEAFF
TRBJ1-2 NA NA TRBV5-1 TGCGCCAGCAGCTTGGCGCCGGCCGTTAACTATGGCTACACCTTC CASSLAPAVNYGYTF
TRBJ1-3 NA NA TRBV7-2 TGTGCCAGCAGCGGGTTAGGCACAGGGCCGAACTCTGGAAACACCATATATTTT CASSGLGTGPNSGNTIYF
TRBJ2-3 NA NA TRBV18 TGTGCCAGCTCACCATTGCCGGTTAGGGATACGCAGTATTTT CASSPLPVRDTQYF
TRBJ2-4 TRBD2 NA TRBV11-2 TGTGCCAGCAGCCCTAGCGGCAAAAACATTCAGTACTTC CASSPSGKNIQYF
TRBJ2-2 NA few TRBV7-9 TGTGCCAGCAGCCCCTCCCACACCGGGGAGCTGTTTTTT CASSPSHTGELFF
TRBJ2-3 TRBD2 NA TRBV5-1 TGCGCCAGCAGCCGTAGCGGGACCAGGGATACGCAGTATTTT CASSRSGTRDTQYF
TRBJ1-2 NA NA TRBV20-1 TGCAGTGCTTTGACGAATGGCTACACCTTC CSALTNGYTF
TRBJ2-3 TRBD2 NA TRBV2 TGTGCCAGCACCCCAATACTAGCGGGGGGTTCTGGAGATACGCAGTATTTT CASTPILAGGSGDTQYF
TRBJ1-6 NA NA TRBV5-4 TGTGCCAGCAGCTTGGAATTGTCGTCACCCCTCCACTTT CASSLELSSPLHF
TRBJ2-5 TRBD1 few TRBV19 TGTGCCACCAAGCCTGACAGGGTGAAGGAGACCCAGTACTTC CATKPDRVKETQYF
TRBJ2-1 TRBD1 NA TRBV7-8 TGTGCCAGCAGCACACAGGGGGCCGAGCAGTTCTTC CASSTQGAEQFF
TRBJ1-4 NA NA TRBV15 TGTGCCACCAGCAGCGGTAAGGACAGCTCAAATGAAAAACTGTTTTTT CATSSGKDSSNEKLFF
TRBJ1-1 TRBD1 NA TRBV14 TGTGCCAGCAGCCTCCTGACAGGGGCGAACACTGAAGCTTTCTTT CASSLLTGANTEAFF
TRBJ2-5 TRBD2 NA TRBV18 TGTGCCAGCTCACTCCTAGCGGTCCAAGAGACCCAGTACTTC CASSLLAVQETQYF
TRBJ2-7 NA NA TRBV7-3 TGTGCCAGCAGCGATGGGTGGGGTAGCGGAGCCTACGAGCAGTACTTC CASSDGWGSGAYEQYF
TRBJ2-5 NA NA TRBV18 TGTGCCAGCTCACCACGGGAGACCCAGTACTTC CASSPRETQYF
TRBJ2-1 TRBD2 NA TRBV7-2 TGTGCCAGCAGCTTAGCTAGCGGGAGCTCCTACAATGAGCAGTTCTTC CASSLASGSSYNEQFF
TRBJ2-1 NA NA TRBV10-3 TGTGCCACCTCTCAGAAAAATAACTACAATGAGCAGTTCTTC CATSQKNNYNEQFF
TRBJ2-3 TRBD2 NA TRBV5-8 TGTGCCAGCAGCTTCACCCCGGGACTAGCGGGGGAGGATACGCAGTATTTT CASSFTPGLAGEDTQYF
TRBJ1-2 TRBD1 once TRBV6-1 TGTGCCAGCAGTGAAAGGGCAGGGGGCTATGGCTACACCTTC CASSERAGGYGYTF
TRBJ2-5 NA NA TRBV7-9 TGTGCCAGCAGCTTAAAGGAGGGGGGTCAAGAGACCCAGTACTTC CASSLKEGGQETQYF
TRBJ2-7 TRBD1 NA TRBV2 TGTGCCAGCAGCGTTACAGGGGTCCTAATGCAGTACTTC CASSVTGVLMQYF
TRBJ2-2 TRBD2 NA TRBV19 TGTGCCAGTAAAGGGCGGGAGGCGAACACCGGGGAGCTGTTTTTT CASKGREANTGELFF
TRBJ2-3 TRBD2 NA TRBV6-1 TGTGCCAGCCTAAGAACGGGGCGGGGGACGCAGTATTTT CASLRTGRGTQYF
TRBJ2-7 TRBD1 NA TRBV25-1 TGTGCCAGCAACGGACAGGGGTTTAGGGAGCAGTACTTC CASNGQGFREQYF
TRBJ2-1 TRBD2 NA TRBV29-1 TGCAGCGGAGGAACGGGACTAGCGGGTAATGAGCAGTTCTTC CSGGTGLAGNEQFF
TRBJ2-1 NA NA TRBV2 TGTGCCAGCAGTGAAGTAGCGATATCCTACAATGAGCAGTTCTTC CASSEVAISYNEQFF
TRBJ1-4 NA NA TRBV5-1 TGCGCCAGCAGCTTGGGCCTATCGGGCGGTAATGAAAAACTGTTTTTT CASSLGLSGGNEKLFF
TRBJ1-1 NA once TRBV7-9 TGTGCCAGCAGTTTCACAGGTGAAGCTTTCTTT CASSFTGEAFF
TRBJ2-1 NA NA TRBV5-1 TGCGCCAGCAGCTTGGTCGGGTCTCCTAATGAGCAGTTCTTC CASSLVGSPNEQFF
TRBJ1-6 NA NA TRBV27 TGTGCCAGCAGGGAGTTCACAAATTCACCCCTCCACTTT CASREFTNSPLHF
TRBJ2-3 TRBD2 once TRBV11-3 TGTGCCAGCAGCTTACGGGAGGGCCCCGATACGCAGTATTTT CASSLREGPDTQYF
TRBJ2-1 NA few TRBV7-8 TGTGCCAGCAGCTTAGCGAGAAGCAATGAGCAGTTCTTC CASSLARSNEQFF
TRBJ2-1 NA NA TRBV7-7 TGTGCCAGCAGCCCTCGGACTGGCGGCGACAATGAGCAGTTCTTC CASSPRTGGDNEQFF
TRBJ2-1 NA NA TRBV2 TGTGCCAGCCGGGCCAGCGACAATGAGCAGTTCTTC CASRASDNEQFF
TRBJ2-1 TRBD2 NA TRBV18 TGTGCCAGCTCACCAGGAGCGGGGGGAAAGTTCTTC CASSPGAGGKFF
TRBJ2-7 NA NA TRBV7-8 TGTGCCAGCAGCCTGGGCGTGGGGTACGAGCAGTACTTC CASSLGVGYEQYF
TRBJ2-2 NA NA TRBV7-2 TGTGCCAGCAGCTTAGTCCTAGCAGCGAACACCGGGGAGCTGTTTTTT CASSLVLAANTGELFF
TRBJ2-3 NA few TRBV11-3 TGTGCCAGCAGCTTGGGCCCTGTCAGCACAGATACGCAGTATTTT CASSLGPVSTDTQYF
TRBJ1-5 NA NA TRBV9 TGTGCCAGCAGCCTGGGGGCAGATAGCAATCAGCCCCAGCATTTT CASSLGADSNQPQHF
TRBJ2-5 NA NA TRBV11-2 TGTGCCAGCAGCTTAAGGGGGTTCTCGGGGGCAGAGACCCAGTACTTC CASSLRGFSGAETQYF
TRBJ2-1 TRBD2 NA TRBV6-6 TGTGCCAGCATTCGTATAGCGGGGGAATACAATGAGCAGTTCTTC CASIRIAGEYNEQFF
TRBJ2-7 NA NA TRBV2 TGTGCCAGCAGCCCTGAAGGTTACGAGCAGTACTTC CASSPEGYEQYF
TRBJ2-3 NA NA TRBV9 TGTGCCAGCAGCGTAGCCCCTTGGGTAGCGGCTGGAGATACGCAGTATTTT CASSVAPWVAAGDTQYF
TRBJ2-1 NA NA TRBV5-1 TGCGCCAGCAGTTATACTAGCAGCTCCTACAATGAGCAGTTCTTC CASSYTSSSYNEQFF
TRBJ1-6 TRBD1 once TRBV5-1 TGCGCCAGCAGCTATGGACAGGGGATTACACCCCTCCACTTT CASSYGQGITPLHF
TRBJ1-2 NA NA TRBV20-1 TGCAGTGCTTTCCGTTATGGCTACACCTTC CSAFRYGYTF